Presented here are 27 T cell receptor beta chains from one specimen sequenced in a study of cytomegalovirus exposure and HLA in healthy donors. Primers included in the PCR were 60 Vbeta and 13 Jbeta primers. Sequenced by immunoSEQ multiplex PCR; TCRdb stores in-frame clones only, minus some. This sample's table has roughly 51,000 clones. Sequenced: PBMCs. All receptors come from a woman between 40 and 50 years old in good health and CMV-seronegative.

For this clone: At one boundary the junction diverges from the germline segment, which might be a read error. The V gene is TRBV11-2, the J gene TRBJ1-2; D is ambiguous. The length of the CDR3 is 14 residues. Germline CDR1 reads SGHAT; CDR2 reads FQNNGV. The chain's CDR3 is CASSLDRGDYGYTF. CDR3 DNA: TGTGCCAGCAGCCTAGACCGGGGAGACTATGGCTACACCTTC. The full variable domain, its missing parts supplied by reference TRBV11-2 and TRBJ1-2, is EAGVAQSPRYKIIEKRQSVAFWCNPISGHATLYWYQQILGQGPKLLIQFQNNGVVDDSQLPKDRFSAERLKGVDSTLKIQPAKLEDSAVYLCASSLDRGDYGYTFGSGTRLTVV.

The chain joins TRBV5-6 to TRBJ2-7; possibly TRBD2 for D (6 bases). Germline values: CDR1 SGHDT, CDR2 YYEEEE. This CDR3 has 14 amino acids. V was shortened by 3 bases and J by 5 bases, with 15 bases between the two germline ends. Written as DNA, the CDR3 is TGTGCCAGCAGCTCGACTAGGCGATCTGACGAGCAGTACTTC. This sequence encodes CASSSTRRSDEQYF.

This chain uses TRBV5-1 with TRBJ1-1, with TRBD1 matching 7 bases. The CDR3 contains 15 residues. The V gene's germline CDR1 is SGHRS and CDR2 YFSETQ. J was trimmed by 6 bases and V by 0 bases; bases with no gene match: 8. The CDR3 DNA reads as TGCGCCAGCAGCTTGGAGACAGGGCCCGATGCTGAAGCTTTCTTT. Its translation: CASSLETGPDAEAFF.

V usage is TRBV5-4 and J usage is TRBJ1-3; 7 nucleotides match TRBD1. This CDR3 region has 14 residues. The ends lost 0 bases at V and 4 bases at J; junction bases unmatched: 1. From germline, CDR1 is SGHNT and CDR2 YYREEE (reference sequence). CDR3 sequence reads: CASSLGDSGNTIYF. The DNA of the CDR3 is TGTGCCAGCAGCTTGGGGGACAGCGGAAACACCATATATTTT. Using reference TRBV5-4 and TRBJ1-3 for the parts outside the CDR3, the full variable domain is ETGVTQSPTHLIKTRGQQVTLRCSSQSGHNTVSWYQQALGQGPQFIFQYYREEENGRGNFPPRFSGLQFPNYSSELNVNALELDDSALYLCASSLGDSGNTIYFGEGSWLTVV.

V usage is TRBV7-6 and J usage is TRBJ2-5, with 9 positions matching TRBD2. V lost 1 base and J lost 6; bases outside the gene matches: 6. The germline V gene has CDR1 SGHVS and CDR2 FNYEAQ. This CDR3 has 15 amino acids. The CDR3 DNA reads as TGTGCCAGCAGCTTAGTGCGGCGGGGGGGTAAGACCCAGTACTTC. Its translation is CASSLVRRGGKTQYF.

This sequence joins TRBV5-4 and TRBJ1-4, with D possibly TRBD1 on 5 matching bases. V lost 4 bases and J 8 bases, leaving 12 bases between the germline ends. Germline assignment: CDR1 SGHNT and CDR2 YYREEE (reference sequence). The CDR3 length is 13 residues. This CDR3 is CASSAGGGEKLFF. The CDR3 nucleotides are TGTGCCAGCAGCGCCGGCGGGGGGGAAAAACTGTTTTTT. Using reference TRBV5-4 and TRBJ1-4 for the parts outside the CDR3, the full variable domain is ETGVTQSPTHLIKTRGQQVTLRCSSQSGHNTVSWYQQALGQGPQFIFQYYREEENGRGNFPPRFSGLQFPNYSSELNVNALELDDSALYLCASSAGGGEKLFFGSGTQLSVL.

The chain couples TRBV7-9 to TRBJ2-1; no clear D. This CDR3 has 14 amino acids. Germline V CDR1 and CDR2: SEHNR, FQNEAQ (reference sequence). The V gene lost 0 bases and the J gene lost 6 bases, with 9 bases spanning the gap. CDR3 protein: CASSLAERFNEQFF. CDR3 coding DNA: TGTGCCAGCAGCTTAGCGGAGAGGTTCAATGAGCAGTTCTTC.

V gene TRBV6-5 combines with J gene TRBJ2-6; D remains unclear. Germline lookup yields CDR1 MNHEY and CDR2 SVGAGI. This CDR3 contains 15 residues. Trimming removed 5 bases at V and 2 bases at J, with 10 bases between. CDR3 nucleotide sequence: TGTGCCAGCAGTCACCCACGGGCTGGGGCCAACGTCCTGACTTTC. The encoded protein is CASSHPRAGANVLTF.

The V and J genes are TRBV5-6 and TRBJ2-2, with TRBD2 identical over 7 bases. Trimming removed 4 bases from V and 1 base from J; junction bases left unmatched: 4. This CDR3 comprises 15 residues. Looked up from germline, CDR1 is SGHDT and CDR2 is YYEEEE. The DNA of the CDR3 is TGTGCCAGCAGCACGGGACTACGGAACACCGGGGAGCTGTTTTTT. It specifies CASSTGLRNTGELFF.

V is TRBV27 and J is TRBJ1-1; 8 nucleotides match TRBD1. Germline V gene sequence: CDR1 MNHEY, CDR2 SMNVEV (reference sequence). With 4 bases clipped from V and 2 bases from J, the junction kept 9 bases outside the gene matches. This CDR3 contains 16 residues. CDR3 sequence: CASSSLPDRVNTEAFF. The CDR3 nucleotides read TGTGCCAGCAGTTCTCTGCCGGACAGGGTCAACACTGAAGCTTTCTTT.

The chain employs TRBV4-1 and TRBJ2-3; 13 bases are a match to TRBD2. The CDR3 length is 16 residues. The V gene end was trimmed by 10 bases and the J gene end by 6 bases; junction bases not matched to a gene: 13. From germline, CDR1 is MGHRA and CDR2 YSYEKL. In DNA, the CDR3 is TGCGCCACCTCCCGACTAGCGGGAGGTTCGGCCGATACGCAGTATTTT. Amino acids: CATSRLAGGSADTQYF.

The CDR3: CSVGSGSYEQYF. CDR3 DNA: TGCAGCGTGGGAAGCGGCTCCTACGAGCAGTACTTC. V usage is TRBV29-1 and J usage is TRBJ2-7, with a possible D match to TRBD2 (5 bases). CDR1 is SQVTM and CDR2 is ANQGSEA in the germline V gene. CDR3 size: 12 residues. Trimming removed 6 bases at V and 0 bases at J, with 9 bases between.

This chain joins TRBV7-2 and TRBJ1-2, with D uncertain. Germline V lookup: CDR1 SGHTA, CDR2 FQGNSA. V dropped 5 bases and J dropped 4 bases, with 11 bases sitting between them. The CDR3 has 13 amino acids. CDR3 sequence (DNA): TGTGCCAGCAGCATGCGGGGTGGCTATGGCTACACCTTC. Residues: CASSMRGGYGYTF.

The chain links TRBV5-1 to TRBJ1-2; a weak D match, TRBD1 (5 bases). Germline V CDR1 and CDR2: SGHRS, YFSETQ. This CDR3 is 15 amino acids long. The V end was cut by 4 bases, the J end by 8 bases, with 21 bases between. The CDR3 nucleotides read TGCGCCAGCAGCCTCAAAGACCGGGACTTTGGAGGCTACACCTTC. Translated: CASSLKDRDFGGYTF. The entire variable domain, with the rest obtained from reference TRBV5-1 and TRBJ1-2, is as follows: KAGVTQTPRYLIKTRGQQVTLSCSPISGHRSVSWYQQTPGQGLQFLFEYFSETQRNKGNFPGRFSGRQFSNSRSEMNVSTLELGDSALYLCASSLKDRDFGGYTFGSGTRLTVV.

In regard to this clone: Sequence at one end of the junction differs from germline and may be a read error. This chain links TRBV4-3 with TRBJ1-1; 7 nucleotides agree with TRBD1. The CDR3 spans 14 residues. Germline V CDR1 and CDR2: LGHNA, YSLEER. The CDR3 coding sequence is TGCGCCAGCAGCCTAAGAATCCGGGACAGCGCGGCTCTCTTT. This codes for CASSLRIRDSAALF.

The chain is built from TRBV5-1 and TRBJ2-7; D is uncertain. V dropped 0 bases and J dropped 2 bases, with 9 bases sitting between them. This CDR3 is 14 amino acids long. CDR1 SGHRS and CDR2 YFSETQ come from the germline V gene. The CDR3, as DNA: TGCGCCAGCAGCTTGGCCCCAGGTGCCTACGAGCAGTACTTC. As protein: CASSLAPGAYEQYF.

The V and J genes are TRBV7-2 and TRBJ1-5; D is ambiguous. Germline V gene data show CDR1 as SGHTA and CDR2 as FQGNSA. Trimming took off 2 bases at V and 0 bases at J, with 14 bases between the two ends. The CDR3 length is 17 residues. The chain's CDR3 is CASSLKRGPYSNQPQHF. The CDR3 DNA is TGTGCCAGCAGCTTAAAAAGAGGGCCTTATAGCAATCAGCCCCAGCATTTT.

The chain carries TRBV29-1 and TRBJ1-4; 8 bases map to TRBD1. With V trimmed by 6 bases and J by 0 bases, 3 bases remained unmatched. The germline CDR1 and CDR2 sequences are SQVTM and ANQGSEA. The CDR3 has 14 amino acids. The CDR3 sequence: CSVSQGATNEKLFF. The CDR3 region has the DNA TGCAGCGTCTCACAGGGGGCAACTAATGAAAAACTGTTTTTT.

The V call is TRBV28, the J call TRBJ1-4; D might be TRBD1 (5 bases). Germline-derived CDR1 and CDR2 are MDHEN and SYDVKM. V lost 2 bases to trimming and J lost 7 bases, with 14 bases between them. The CDR3 has 15 residues. The CDR3 DNA reads as TGTGCCAGCAGTTTAGTGTGGCGCGGGACTGAAAAACTGTTTTTT. Amino acid sequence: CASSLVWRGTEKLFF.

Written as DNA, the CDR3 is TGTGCCAGCAGCGTAGGGTCGGCGGGGTACGACGAGCAGTACTTC. Protein: CASSVGSAGYDEQYF. V gene TRBV9 combines with J gene TRBJ2-7, with D possibly matching TRBD2 (6 bases). The CDR3 spans 15 residues. The V and J ends lost 0 bases and 5 bases respectively, with 15 bases between them. CDR1 and CDR2 from the germline V gene are SGDLS and YYNGEE.

The J gene is TRBJ2-3, the V gene TRBV5-1, with 10 nucleotides matching TRBD2. The CDR3 covers 18 residues. CDR1 and CDR2 (germline): SGHRS, YFSETQ. Trimming cost V 0 bases and J 1 base; bases outside gene matches: 8. CDR3 sequence (DNA): TGCGCCAGCAGCTTGGTTAGTTCCAGCGGGGGGGGCACAGATACGCAGTATTTT. It is translated as CASSLVSSSGGGTDTQYF.

The gene calls are TRBV4-2 and TRBJ1-4, with D possibly TRBD1 on 5 matching bases. CDR1 and CDR2 (germline): LGHNA, YNFKEQ. V shed 1 base and J shed 8 bases, with 23 bases lying between them. The CDR3 length is 18 residues. The CDR3, as DNA: TGTGCCAGCAGCCAAGCCCTGGCAGGGTCCACTTTCGGAGAAAAACTGTTTTTT. Amino acid sequence: CASSQALAGSTFGEKLFF.

The chain links TRBV10-2 to TRBJ1-1; 7 positions match TRBD1. The CDR3 runs 13 residues. Germline V gene lookup returns CDR1 WSHSY and CDR2 SAAADI. V dropped 7 bases and J dropped 7; count of bases not matched to a gene: 9. In nucleotides, the CDR3 is TGCGCCAGCACTGTAGGGGGCTGGGGTGAAGCTTTCTTT. It codes for CASTVGGWGEAFF.

A remark on this clone: The junction departs from germline at one end; a sequencing error may be responsible. This chain links TRBV7-9 with TRBJ1-1; the D is unclear. This CDR3 has 12 residues. CDR1 is SEHNR, CDR2 FQNEAQ, per germline (reference sequence). The CDR3 region is CASSLPIPKIIF. The CDR3 bases are TGTGCCAGCAGCTTACCAATCCCTAAGATTATCTTT.

The rearrangement links TRBV7-9 to TRBJ1-5; tentative D call: TRBD1 (5 bases). The CDR3 consists of 13 residues. The ends were cut back, 5 bases at V and 4 bases at J, with 9 bases in the middle. Germline loops: CDR1 SEHNR, CDR2 FQNEAQ (reference sequence). The CDR3 DNA is TGTGCCAGCAGCATGACAGAGAATCAGCCCCAGCATTTT. Protein sequence: CASSMTENQPQHF.

The chain uses TRBV4-3 and TRBJ2-7; D might be TRBD2 (6 bases). Germline V gene lookup returns CDR1 LGHNA and CDR2 YSLEER. The germline V and J ends were trimmed by 0 bases and 3 bases, with 6 bases remaining between them. The CDR3 length is 13 residues. The CDR3 nucleotides are TGCGCCAGCAGCCAAGAGGAGGGCTACGAGCAGTACTTC. Its protein product is CASSQEEGYEQYF.

This chain links TRBV7-3 with TRBJ2-1, with D uncertain. This CDR3 is built from 13 residues. Between the trimmed V and J ends, which lost 2 bases and 5 bases, there was a span of 7 bases. Germline-derived CDR1 and CDR2 are SGHTA and FQGTGA. This CDR3 is CASSLRVDNEQFF. In DNA, the CDR3 is TGTGCCAGCAGCTTACGGGTAGACAATGAGCAGTTCTTC.